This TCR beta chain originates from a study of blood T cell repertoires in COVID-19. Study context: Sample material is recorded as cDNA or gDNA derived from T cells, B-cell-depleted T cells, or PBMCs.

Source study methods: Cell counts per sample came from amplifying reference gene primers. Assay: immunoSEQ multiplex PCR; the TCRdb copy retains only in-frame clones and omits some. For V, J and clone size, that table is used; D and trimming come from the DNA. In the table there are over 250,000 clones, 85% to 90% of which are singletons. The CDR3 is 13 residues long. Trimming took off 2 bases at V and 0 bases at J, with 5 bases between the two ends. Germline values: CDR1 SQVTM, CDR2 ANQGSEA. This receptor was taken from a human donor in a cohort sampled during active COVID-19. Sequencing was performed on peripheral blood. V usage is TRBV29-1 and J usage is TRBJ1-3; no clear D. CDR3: CSVETASGNTIYF. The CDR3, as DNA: TGCAGCGTTGAAACAGCCTCTGGAAACACCATATATTTT. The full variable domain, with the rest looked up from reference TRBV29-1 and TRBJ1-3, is SAVISQKPSRDICQRGTSLTIQCQVDSQVTMMFWYRQQPGQSLTLIATANQGSEATYESGFVIDKFPISRPNLTFSTLTVSNMSPEDSSIYLCSVETASGNTIYFGEGSWLTVV.